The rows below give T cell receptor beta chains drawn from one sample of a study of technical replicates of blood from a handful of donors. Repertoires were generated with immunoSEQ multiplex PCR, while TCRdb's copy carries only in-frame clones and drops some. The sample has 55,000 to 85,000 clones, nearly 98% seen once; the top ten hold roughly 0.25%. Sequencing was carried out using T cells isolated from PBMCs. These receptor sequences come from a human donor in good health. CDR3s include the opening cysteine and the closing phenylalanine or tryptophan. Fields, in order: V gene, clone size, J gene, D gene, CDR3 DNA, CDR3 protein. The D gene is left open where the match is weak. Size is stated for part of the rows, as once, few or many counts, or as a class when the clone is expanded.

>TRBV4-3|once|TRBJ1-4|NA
TGCGCCAGCAGCCAAGACTGGGGAGGACCAGGTGCTAATGAAAAACTGTTTTTT
CASSQDWGGPGANEKLFF
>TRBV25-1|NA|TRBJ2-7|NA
TGTGCCAGCAGTGAATATCAGGGAACCATGGCCTACGAGCAGTACTTC
CASSEYQGTMAYEQYF
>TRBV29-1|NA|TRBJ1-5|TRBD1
TGCAGCGTTGGGGACAGTAGCAATCAGCCCCAGCATTTT
CSVGDSSNQPQHF
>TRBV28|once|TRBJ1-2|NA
TGTGCCAGCAGTACAGGACAGTTCGGGGGCTACACCTTC
CASSTGQFGGYTF
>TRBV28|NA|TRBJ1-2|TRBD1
TGTGCCAGCAGTGGGGCCCTGGACAGGGAGGGAGCTAACTATGGCTACACCTTC
CASSGALDREGANYGYTF
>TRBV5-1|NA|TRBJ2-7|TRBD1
TGCGCCAGCAGCGGGGACAGGGGCTACGAGCAGTACTTC
CASSGDRGYEQYF
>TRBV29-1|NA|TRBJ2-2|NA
TGCAGCGTTGAATTCCTAGCGGGGACAGGCGGGGAGCTGTTTTTT
CSVEFLAGTGGELFF
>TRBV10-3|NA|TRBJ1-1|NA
TGTGCCATCAGTGAAGACAGAGGTGCTTTCTTT
CAISEDRGAFF
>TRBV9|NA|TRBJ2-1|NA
TGTGCCAGCAGCGTCGCCTTCCAGAAGTTCTTC
CASSVAFQKFF
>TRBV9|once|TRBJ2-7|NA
TGTGCCAGCAGCCCAACGGACTCAACGGGATCCTACGAGCAGTACTTC
CASSPTDSTGSYEQYF
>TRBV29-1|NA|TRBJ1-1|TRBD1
TGCAGCGTTGATGCCGGGACAGGGACTGAAGCTTTCTTT
CSVDAGTGTEAFF
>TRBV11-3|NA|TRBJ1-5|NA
TGTGCCAGCAGAAGGAGGCCGGGGGGCAATCAGCCCCAGCATTTT
CASRRRPGGNQPQHF
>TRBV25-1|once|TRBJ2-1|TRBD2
TGTGCCAGCAGTCCCCTAGCGGGAGGGCGAGAGCAGTTCTTC
CASSPLAGGREQFF
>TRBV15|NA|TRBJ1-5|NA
TGTGCCACCAGCAGAGAGACAGCCGTGAGGCCCCAGCATTTT
CATSRETAVRPQHF
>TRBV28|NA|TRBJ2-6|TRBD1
TGTGCCAGCAGTAAGCCCGGGACAGGGTCTGGGGCCAACGTCCTGACTTTC
CASSKPGTGSGANVLTF
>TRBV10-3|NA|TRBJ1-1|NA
TGTGCCATCTCACGGGTGAACACTGAAGCTTTCTTT
CAISRVNTEAFF
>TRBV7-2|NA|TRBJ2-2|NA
TGTGCCAGCAACATCGGGGCCGGGGAGCTGTTTTTT
CASNIGAGELFF
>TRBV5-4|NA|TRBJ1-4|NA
TGTGCCAGCAGCGAGGAGGATGAAAAACTGTTTTTT
CASSEEDEKLFF
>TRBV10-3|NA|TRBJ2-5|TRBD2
TGTGCCATCAGTGATAGGCAGCGGGAGATGGAGACCCAGTACTTC
CAISDRQREMETQYF
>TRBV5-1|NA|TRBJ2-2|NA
TGCGCCAGCAGCTTGGACAAGAACACCGGGGAGCTGTTTTTT
CASSLDKNTGELFF
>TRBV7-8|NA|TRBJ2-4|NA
TGTGCCAGCAGCTTATGGCCTGTGGCCAAAAACATTCAGTACTTC
CASSLWPVAKNIQYF
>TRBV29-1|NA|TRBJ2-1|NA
TGCAGCGTTAGTTTTCTCGCGGGTTCCTACAATGAGCAGTTCTTC
CSVSFLAGSYNEQFF
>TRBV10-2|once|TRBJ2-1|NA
TGCGCCAGCAGTGCGTTAGACATTCGCTACAATGAGCAGTTCTTC
CASSALDIRYNEQFF
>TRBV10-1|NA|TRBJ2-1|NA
TGCGCCAGCAGCCACGTTCGTAGTTCTTACGAGCAGTTCTTC
CASSHVRSSYEQFF
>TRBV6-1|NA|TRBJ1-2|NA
TGTGCCATTAGGGGAGGGGGCTATGGCTACACCTTC
CAIRGGGYGYTF
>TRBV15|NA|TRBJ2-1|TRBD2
TGTGCCACCAGGAAGGGACTAGCGGGAGGCTCCTACAATGAGCAGTTCTTC
CATRKGLAGGSYNEQFF
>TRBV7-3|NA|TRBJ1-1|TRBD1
TGTGCCAGCAGCTTAGGACAGGGCAGGGAGACTGAAGCTTTCTTT
CASSLGQGRETEAFF
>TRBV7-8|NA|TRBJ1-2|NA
TGTGCCAGCAGCTTTCATCTGCGGGTTAAAGACTATGGCTACACCTTC
CASSFHLRVKDYGYTF
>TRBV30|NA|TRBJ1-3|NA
TGTGCCTGGAGTGAGGGAGAGGTTCTACACTCTGGAAACACCATATATTTT
CAWSEGEVLHSGNTIYF
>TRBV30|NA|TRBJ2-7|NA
TGTGCCTGGAGTGTTAACAGGGAGATCTACGAGCAGTACTTC
CAWSVNREIYEQYF
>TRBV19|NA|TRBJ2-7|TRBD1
TGTGCCAGTAGGGGACAGACAACCTACGAGCAGTACTTC
CASRGQTTYEQYF
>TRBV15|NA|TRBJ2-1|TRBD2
TGTGCCACCAGCAATCGCCGGGGGGGATACAATGAGCAGTTCTTC
CATSNRRGGYNEQFF
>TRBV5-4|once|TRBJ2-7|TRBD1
TGTGCCAGCAGCCCCGGACAGGGTAGAGGCGAGCAGTACTTC
CASSPGQGRGEQYF
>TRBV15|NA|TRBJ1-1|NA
TGTGCCACCAGCCCGGAGGGCATGAACACTGAAGCTTTCTTT
CATSPEGMNTEAFF
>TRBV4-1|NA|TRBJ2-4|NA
TGCGCCAGCAGCCACTCTTTGGGGAGAAACATTCAGTACTTC
CASSHSLGRNIQYF
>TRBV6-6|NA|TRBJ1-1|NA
TGTGCCAGCTCCTTCGGTGGAGGGAGAACTGAAGCTTTCTTT
CASSFGGGRTEAFF